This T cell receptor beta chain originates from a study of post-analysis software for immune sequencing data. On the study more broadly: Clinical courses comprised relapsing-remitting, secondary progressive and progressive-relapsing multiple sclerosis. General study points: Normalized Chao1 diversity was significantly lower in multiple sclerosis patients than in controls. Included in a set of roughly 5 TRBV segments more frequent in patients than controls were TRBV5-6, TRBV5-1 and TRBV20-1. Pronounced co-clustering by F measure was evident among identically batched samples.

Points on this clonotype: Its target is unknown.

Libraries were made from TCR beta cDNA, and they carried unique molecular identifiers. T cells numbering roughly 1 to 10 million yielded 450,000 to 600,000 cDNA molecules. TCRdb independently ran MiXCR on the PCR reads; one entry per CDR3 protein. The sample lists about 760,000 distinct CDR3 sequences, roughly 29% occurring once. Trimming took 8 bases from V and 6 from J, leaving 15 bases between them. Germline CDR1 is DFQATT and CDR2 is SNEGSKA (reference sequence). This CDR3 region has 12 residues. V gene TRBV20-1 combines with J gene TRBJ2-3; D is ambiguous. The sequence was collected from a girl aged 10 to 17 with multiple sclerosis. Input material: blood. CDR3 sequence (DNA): TGCAGTTCCGGCTCCTTTAGCGATACGCAGTATTTT. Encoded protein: CSSGSFSDTQYF.